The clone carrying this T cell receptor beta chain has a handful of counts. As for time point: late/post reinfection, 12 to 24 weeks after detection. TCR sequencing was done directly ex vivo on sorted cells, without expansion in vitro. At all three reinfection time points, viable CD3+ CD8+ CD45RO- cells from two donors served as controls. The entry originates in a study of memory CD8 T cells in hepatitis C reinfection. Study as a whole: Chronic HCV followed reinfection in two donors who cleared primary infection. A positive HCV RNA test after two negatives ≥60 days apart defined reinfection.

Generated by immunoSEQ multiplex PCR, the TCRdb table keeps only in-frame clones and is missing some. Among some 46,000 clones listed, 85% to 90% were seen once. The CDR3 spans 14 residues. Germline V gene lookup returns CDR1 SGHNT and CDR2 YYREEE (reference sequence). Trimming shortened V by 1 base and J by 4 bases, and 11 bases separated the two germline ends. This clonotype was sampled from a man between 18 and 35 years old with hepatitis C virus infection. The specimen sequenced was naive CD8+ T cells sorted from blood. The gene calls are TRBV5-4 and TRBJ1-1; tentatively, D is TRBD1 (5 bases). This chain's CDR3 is CASSLFGGSTEAFF. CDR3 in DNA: TGTGCCAGCAGCTTGTTCGGGGGTAGCACTGAAGCTTTCTTT.